Listed here is a single T cell receptor beta chain. What it binds is unknown. Samples came from axillary lymph nodes draining the breast cancer. This entry belongs to a study of breast tumors, draining lymph nodes, adjacent tissues. V was trimmed by 1 base and J by 5 bases, leaving 14 bases between them. This CDR3 spans 15 amino acids. Germline-derived CDR1 and CDR2 are SGHAT and FQNNGV. General study results and limits: The lymph node origin of tumor T cells was framed as consistent with a hypothesis, not demonstrated.

TCRdb re-called the multiplex PCR reads with MiXCR, one entry per CDR3 protein. This sample has about 230,000 distinct CDR3 sequences, with roughly 32% found just once. The receptor was derived from a female donor with breast cancer. Some clones in this sample may be carry-over from other donors' samples. V usage is TRBV11-2 and J usage is TRBJ1-1, with a possible D match to TRBD1 (5 bases). Sample: axillary lymph node tissue. The CDR3 loop is CASSLAGGAGTEAFF. In DNA, the CDR3 is TGTGCCAGCAGCTTAGCTGGGGGTGCAGGAACTGAAGCTTTCTTT.